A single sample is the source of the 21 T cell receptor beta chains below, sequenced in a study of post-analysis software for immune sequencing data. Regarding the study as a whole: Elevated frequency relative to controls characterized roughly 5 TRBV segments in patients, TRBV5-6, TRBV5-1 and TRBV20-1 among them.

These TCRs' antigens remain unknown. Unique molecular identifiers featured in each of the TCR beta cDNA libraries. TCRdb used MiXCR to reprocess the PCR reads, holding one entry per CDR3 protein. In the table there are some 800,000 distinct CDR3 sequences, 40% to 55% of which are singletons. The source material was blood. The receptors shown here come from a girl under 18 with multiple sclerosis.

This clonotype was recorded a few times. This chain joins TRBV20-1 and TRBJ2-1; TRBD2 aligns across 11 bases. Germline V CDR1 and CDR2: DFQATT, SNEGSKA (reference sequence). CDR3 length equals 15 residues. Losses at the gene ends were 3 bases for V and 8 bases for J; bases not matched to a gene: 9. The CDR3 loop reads CSASGIAGGFHEQFF. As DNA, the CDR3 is TGCAGTGCTAGTGGGATAGCGGGAGGGTTCCATGAGCAGTTCTTC.

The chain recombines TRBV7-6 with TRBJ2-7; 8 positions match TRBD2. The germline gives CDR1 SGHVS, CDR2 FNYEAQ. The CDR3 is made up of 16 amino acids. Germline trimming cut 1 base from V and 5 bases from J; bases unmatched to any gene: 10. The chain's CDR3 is CASSLVRAGGLNEQYF. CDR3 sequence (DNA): TGTGCCAGCAGCTTAGTTCGTGCGGGAGGTCTGAACGAGCAGTACTTC.

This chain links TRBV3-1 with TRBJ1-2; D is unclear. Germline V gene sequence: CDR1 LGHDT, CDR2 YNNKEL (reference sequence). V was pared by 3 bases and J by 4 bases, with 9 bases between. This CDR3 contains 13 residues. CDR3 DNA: TGTGCCAGCAGCCAGGCGGCGGGCTATGGCTACACCTTC. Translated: CASSQAAGYGYTF.

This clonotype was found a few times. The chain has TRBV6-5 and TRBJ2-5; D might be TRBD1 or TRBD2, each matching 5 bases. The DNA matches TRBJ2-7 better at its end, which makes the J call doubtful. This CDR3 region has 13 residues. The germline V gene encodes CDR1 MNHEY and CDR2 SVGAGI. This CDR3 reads CASSYGGTSEQYF. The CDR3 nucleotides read TGTGCCAGCAGTTATGGGGGTACTAGCGAGCAGTACTTC.

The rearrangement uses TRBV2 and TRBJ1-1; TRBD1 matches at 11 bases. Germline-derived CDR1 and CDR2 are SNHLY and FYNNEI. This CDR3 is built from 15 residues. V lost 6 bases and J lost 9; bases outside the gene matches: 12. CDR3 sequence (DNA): TGTGCCAGCAGGCCCTCAGGGACAGGGGGGGCAAAAGCTTTCTTT. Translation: CASRPSGTGGAKAFF.

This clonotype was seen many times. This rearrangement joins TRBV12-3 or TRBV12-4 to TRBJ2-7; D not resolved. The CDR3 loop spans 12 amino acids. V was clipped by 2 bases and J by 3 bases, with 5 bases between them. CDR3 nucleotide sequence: TGTGCCAGCAGTTTACAAGACTACGAGCAGTACTTC. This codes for CASSLQDYEQYF.

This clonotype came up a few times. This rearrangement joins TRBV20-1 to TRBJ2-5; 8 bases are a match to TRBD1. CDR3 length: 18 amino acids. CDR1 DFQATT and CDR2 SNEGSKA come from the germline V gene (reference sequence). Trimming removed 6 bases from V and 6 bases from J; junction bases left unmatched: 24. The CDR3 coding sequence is TGCAGTGCCATAGTAGGAGACAGGGGAGGAGGCAAGTCGAAGACCCAGTACTTC. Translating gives CSAIVGDRGGGKSKTQYF.

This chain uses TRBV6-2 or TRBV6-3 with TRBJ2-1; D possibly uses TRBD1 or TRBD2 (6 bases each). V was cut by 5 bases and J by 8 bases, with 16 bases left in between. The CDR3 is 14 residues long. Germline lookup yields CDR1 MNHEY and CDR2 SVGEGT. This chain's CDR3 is CASSTRDGGYEQFF. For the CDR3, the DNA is TGTGCCAGCAGTACCCGGGACGGGGGCTATGAGCAGTTCTTC.

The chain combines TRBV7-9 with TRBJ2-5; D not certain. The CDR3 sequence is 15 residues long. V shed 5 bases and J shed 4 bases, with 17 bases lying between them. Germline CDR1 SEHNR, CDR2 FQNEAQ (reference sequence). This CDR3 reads CASSPDTIPGETQYF. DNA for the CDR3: TGTGCCAGCAGCCCAGACACAATCCCAGGAGAGACCCAGTACTTC.

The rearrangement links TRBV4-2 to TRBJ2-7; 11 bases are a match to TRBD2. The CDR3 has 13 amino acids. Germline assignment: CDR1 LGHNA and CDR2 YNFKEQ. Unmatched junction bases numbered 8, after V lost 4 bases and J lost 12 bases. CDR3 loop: CASSLKTSGERYF. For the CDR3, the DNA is TGTGCCAGCAGCCTTAAGACTAGCGGGGAGAGGTACTTC.

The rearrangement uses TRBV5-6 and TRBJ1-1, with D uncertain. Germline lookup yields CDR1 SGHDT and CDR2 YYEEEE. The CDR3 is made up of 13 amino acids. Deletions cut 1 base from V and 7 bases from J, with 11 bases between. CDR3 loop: CASSLYPGDEAFF. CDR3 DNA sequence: TGTGCCAGCAGCTTGTACCCCGGCGATGAAGCTTTCTTT. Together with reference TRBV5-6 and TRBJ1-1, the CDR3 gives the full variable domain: DAGVTQSPTHLIKTRGQQVTLRCSPKSGHDTVSWYQQALGQGPQFIFQYYEEEERQRGNFPDRFSGHQFPNYSSELNVNALLLGDSALYLCASSLYPGDEAFFGQGTRLTVV.

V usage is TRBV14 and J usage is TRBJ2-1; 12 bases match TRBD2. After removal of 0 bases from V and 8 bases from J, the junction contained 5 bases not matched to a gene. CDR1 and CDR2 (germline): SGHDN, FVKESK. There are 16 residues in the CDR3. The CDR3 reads CASSQDLAGGKHEQFF. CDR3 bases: TGTGCCAGCAGCCAAGATCTAGCGGGAGGGAAACATGAGCAGTTCTTC.

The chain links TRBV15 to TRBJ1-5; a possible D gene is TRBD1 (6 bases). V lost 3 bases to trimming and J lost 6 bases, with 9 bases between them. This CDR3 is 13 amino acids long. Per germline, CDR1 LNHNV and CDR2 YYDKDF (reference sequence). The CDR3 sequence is CATSSAGVQPQHF. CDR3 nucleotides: TGTGCCACCAGCAGTGCAGGGGTTCAGCCCCAGCATTTT.

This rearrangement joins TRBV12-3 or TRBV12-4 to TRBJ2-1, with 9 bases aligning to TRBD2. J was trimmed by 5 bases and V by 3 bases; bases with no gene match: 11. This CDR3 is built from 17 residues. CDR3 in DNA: TGTGCCAGCAGTTTTTTGGCGGGAGGGCGATTGGACAATGAGCAGTTCTTC. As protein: CASSFLAGGRLDNEQFF.

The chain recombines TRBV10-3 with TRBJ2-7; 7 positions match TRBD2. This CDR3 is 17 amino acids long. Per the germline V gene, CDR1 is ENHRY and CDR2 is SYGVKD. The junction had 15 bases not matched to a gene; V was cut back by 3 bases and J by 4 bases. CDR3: CAISDPGGGGSRYEQYF. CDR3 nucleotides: TGTGCCATCAGTGACCCCGGGGGTGGCGGGAGCCGGTACGAGCAGTACTTC.

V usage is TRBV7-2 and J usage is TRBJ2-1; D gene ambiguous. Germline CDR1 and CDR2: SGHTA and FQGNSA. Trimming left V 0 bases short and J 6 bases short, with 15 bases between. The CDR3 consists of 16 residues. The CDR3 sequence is CASSLAMAAVGNEQFF. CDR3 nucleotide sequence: TGTGCCAGCAGCTTAGCTATGGCCGCCGTTGGCAATGAGCAGTTCTTC. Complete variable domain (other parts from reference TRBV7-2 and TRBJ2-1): GAGVSQSPSNKVTEKGKDVELRCDPISGHTALYWYRQSLGQGLEFLIYFQGNSAPDKSGLPSDRFSAERTGGSVSTLTIQRTQQEDSAVYLCASSLAMAAVGNEQFFGPGTRLTVL.

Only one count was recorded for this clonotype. CDR3 in amino acids: CASSFWGYNEQFF. Here the CDR3 DNA reads TGTGCCAGCAGCTTCTGGGGGTACAATGAGCAGTTCTTC. The chain couples TRBV7-2 to TRBJ2-1, with D possibly being TRBD1 or TRBD2 (5 bases each). Trimming stripped 3 bases from V and 4 bases from J, with 7 bases between. Germline V gene sequence: CDR1 SGHTA, CDR2 FQGNSA. The CDR3 consists of 13 residues. Full variable domain (rest looked up from reference TRBV7-2 and TRBJ2-1): GAGVSQSPSNKVTEKGKDVELRCDPISGHTALYWYRQSLGQGLEFLIYFQGNSAPDKSGLPSDRFSAERTGGSVSTLTIQRTQQEDSAVYLCASSFWGYNEQFFGPGTRLTVL.

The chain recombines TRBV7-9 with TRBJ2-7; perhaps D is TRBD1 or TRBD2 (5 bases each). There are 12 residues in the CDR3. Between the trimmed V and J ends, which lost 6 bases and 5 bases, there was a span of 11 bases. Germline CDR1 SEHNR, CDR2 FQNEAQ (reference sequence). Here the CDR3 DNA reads TGTGCCAGCAGGTCGGTGGGGGACGAGCAGTACTTC. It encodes CASRSVGDEQYF.

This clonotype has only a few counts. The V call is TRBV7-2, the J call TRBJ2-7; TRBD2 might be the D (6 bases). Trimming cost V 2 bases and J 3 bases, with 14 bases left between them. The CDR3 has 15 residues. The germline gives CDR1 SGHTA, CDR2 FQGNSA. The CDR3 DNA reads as TGTGCCAGCAGCTTATCGACGGAGGGAGACTACGAGCAGTACTTC. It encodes CASSLSTEGDYEQYF.

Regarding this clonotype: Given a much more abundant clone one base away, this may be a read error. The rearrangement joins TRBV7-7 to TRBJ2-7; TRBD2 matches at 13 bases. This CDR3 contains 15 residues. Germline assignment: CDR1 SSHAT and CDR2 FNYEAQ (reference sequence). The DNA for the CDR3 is TGTGCTAGCAGCTCGGGACTAGCGGGATTCAATGAGCAGTACTTC. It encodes CASSSGLAGFNEQYF.

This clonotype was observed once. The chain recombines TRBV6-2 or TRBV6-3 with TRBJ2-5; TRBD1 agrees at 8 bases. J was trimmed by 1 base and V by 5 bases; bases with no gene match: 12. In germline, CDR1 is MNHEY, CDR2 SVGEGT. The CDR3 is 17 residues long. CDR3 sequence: CASSPSVGQVLQETQYF. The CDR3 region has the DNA TGTGCCAGCAGTCCGAGCGTGGGACAGGTTCTCCAAGAGACCCAGTACTTC.